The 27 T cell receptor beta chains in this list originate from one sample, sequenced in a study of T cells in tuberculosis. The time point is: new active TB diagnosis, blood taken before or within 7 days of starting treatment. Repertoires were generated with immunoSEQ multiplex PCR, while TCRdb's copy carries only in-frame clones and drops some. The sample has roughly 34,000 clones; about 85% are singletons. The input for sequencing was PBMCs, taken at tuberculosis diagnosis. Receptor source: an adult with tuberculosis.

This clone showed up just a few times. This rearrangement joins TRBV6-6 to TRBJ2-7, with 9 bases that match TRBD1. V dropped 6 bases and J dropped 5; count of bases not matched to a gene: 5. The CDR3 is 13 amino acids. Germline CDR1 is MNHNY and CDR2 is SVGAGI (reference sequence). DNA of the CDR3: TGTGCCAGCAGGATACAGGGGGCGAACGAGCAGTACTTC. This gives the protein CASRIQGANEQYF.

The CDR3 region is CASSLGTGGIYEQYF. CDR3 in DNA: TGTGCCAGCAGCCTGGGGACAGGGGGCATCTACGAGCAGTACTTC. J is TRBJ2-7 and V is TRBV4-2, with 12 bases that match TRBD1. Germline V gene data show CDR1 as LGHNA and CDR2 as YNFKEQ. This CDR3 comprises 15 residues. V shed 4 bases, J shed 3 bases, and the junction held 4 bases outside the gene matches.

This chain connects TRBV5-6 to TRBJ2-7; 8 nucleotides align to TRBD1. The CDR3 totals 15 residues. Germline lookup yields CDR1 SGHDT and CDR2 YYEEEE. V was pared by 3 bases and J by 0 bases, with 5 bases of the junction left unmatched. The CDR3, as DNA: TGTGCCAGCAGCTCCGGGACAGGCTACTCCTACGAGCAGTACTTC. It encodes CASSSGTGYSYEQYF.

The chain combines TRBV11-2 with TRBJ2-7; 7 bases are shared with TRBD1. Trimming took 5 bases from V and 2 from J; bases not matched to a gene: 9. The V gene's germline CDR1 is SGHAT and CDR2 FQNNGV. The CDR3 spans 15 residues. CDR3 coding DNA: TGTGCCAGCAGCCACCCCGCGACAGGGACCTACGAGCAGTACTTC. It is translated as CASSHPATGTYEQYF.

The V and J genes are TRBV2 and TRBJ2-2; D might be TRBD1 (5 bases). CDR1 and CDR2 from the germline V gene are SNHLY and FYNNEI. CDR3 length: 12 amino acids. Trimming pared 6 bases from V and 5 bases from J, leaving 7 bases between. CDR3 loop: CASSQGTGELFF. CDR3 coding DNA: TGTGCCAGCAGCCAGGGAACCGGGGAGCTGTTTTTT.

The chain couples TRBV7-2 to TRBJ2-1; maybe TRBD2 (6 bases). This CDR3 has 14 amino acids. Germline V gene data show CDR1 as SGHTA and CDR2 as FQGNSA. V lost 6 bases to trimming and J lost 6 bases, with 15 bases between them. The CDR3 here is CASRPRDSFNEQFF. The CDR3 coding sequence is TGTGCCAGCAGACCCCGGGACTCTTTCAATGAGCAGTTCTTC.

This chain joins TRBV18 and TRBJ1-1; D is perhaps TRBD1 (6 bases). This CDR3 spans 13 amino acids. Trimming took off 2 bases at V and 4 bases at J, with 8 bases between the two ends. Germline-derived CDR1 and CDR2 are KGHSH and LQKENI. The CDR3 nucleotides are TGTGCCAGCTCACCAGCAGGGGCCACTGAAGCTTTCTTT. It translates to CASSPAGATEAFF. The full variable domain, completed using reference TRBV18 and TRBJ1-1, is NAGVMQNPRHLVRRRGQEARLRCSPMKGHSHVYWYRQLPEEGLKFMVYLQKENIIDESGMPKERFSAEFPKEGPSILRIQQVVRGDSAAYFCASSPAGATEAFFGQGTRLTVV.

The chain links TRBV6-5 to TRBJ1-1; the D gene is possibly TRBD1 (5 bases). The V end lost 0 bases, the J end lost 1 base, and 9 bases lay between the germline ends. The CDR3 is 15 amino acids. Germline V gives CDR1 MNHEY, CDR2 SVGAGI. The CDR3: CASSYSKGRNTEAFF. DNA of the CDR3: TGTGCCAGCAGTTACTCGAAGGGGCGGAACACTGAAGCTTTCTTT.

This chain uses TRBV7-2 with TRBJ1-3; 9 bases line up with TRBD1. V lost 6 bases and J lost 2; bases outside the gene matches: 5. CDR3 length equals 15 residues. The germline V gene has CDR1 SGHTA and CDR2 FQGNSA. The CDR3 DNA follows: TGTGCCAGCAGTAGAGACAGGGGGACTGGAAACACCATATATTTT. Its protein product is CASSRDRGTGNTIYF.

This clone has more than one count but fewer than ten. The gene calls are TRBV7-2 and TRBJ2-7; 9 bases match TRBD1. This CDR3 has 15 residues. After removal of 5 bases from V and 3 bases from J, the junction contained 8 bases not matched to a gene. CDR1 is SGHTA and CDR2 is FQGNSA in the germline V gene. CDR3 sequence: CASSEAGTGRYEQYF. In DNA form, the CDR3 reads TGTGCCAGCAGCGAGGCCGGGACAGGGCGCTACGAGCAGTACTTC.

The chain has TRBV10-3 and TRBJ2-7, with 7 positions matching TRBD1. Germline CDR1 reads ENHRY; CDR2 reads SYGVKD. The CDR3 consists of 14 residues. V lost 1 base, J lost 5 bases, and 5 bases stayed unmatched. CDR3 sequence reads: CAISEFQQGHEQYF. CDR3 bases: TGTGCCATCAGTGAGTTTCAACAGGGGCACGAGCAGTACTTC.

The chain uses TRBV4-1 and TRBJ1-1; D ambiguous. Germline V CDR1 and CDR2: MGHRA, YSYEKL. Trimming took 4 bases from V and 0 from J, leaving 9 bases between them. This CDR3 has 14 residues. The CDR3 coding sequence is TGCGCCAGCAGCCTCGAGCCCCTGAACACTGAAGCTTTCTTT. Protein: CASSLEPLNTEAFF.

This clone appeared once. CDR3 nucleotide sequence: TGTGCCAGCAGCGAGAATTTATACGAGCAGTACTTC. This sequence encodes CASSENLYEQYF. The J gene is TRBJ2-7, the V gene TRBV6-1; D gene uncertain. V was shortened by 6 bases and J by 4 bases, with 10 bases between the two germline ends. The CDR3 is 12 residues long. Germline CDR1 reads MNHNS; CDR2 reads SASEGT.

The CDR3 region is CATSREGGATYEQYF. Written as DNA, the CDR3 is TGTGCCACCAGCAGAGAGGGGGGTGCTACTTACGAGCAGTACTTC. The rearrangement links TRBV15 to TRBJ2-7; D is possibly TRBD2 (6 bases). The CDR3 contains 15 residues. The germline gives CDR1 LNHNV, CDR2 YYDKDF (reference sequence). V was shortened by 0 bases and J by 4 bases, with 13 bases between the two germline ends. Full variable domain (missing parts from reference TRBV15 and TRBJ2-7): DAMVIQNPRYQVTQFGKPVTLSCSQTLNHNVMYWYQQKSSQAPKLLFHYYDKDFNNEADTPDNFQSRRPNTSFCFLDIRSPGLGDTAMYLCATSREGGATYEQYFGPGTRLTVT.

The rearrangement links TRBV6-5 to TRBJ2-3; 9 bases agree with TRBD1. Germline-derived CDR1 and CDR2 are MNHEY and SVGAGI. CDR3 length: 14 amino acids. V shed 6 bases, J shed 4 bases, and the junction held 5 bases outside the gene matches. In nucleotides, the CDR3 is TGTGCCAGCAGGGACCGGGACAGGGCAGATACGCAGTATTTT. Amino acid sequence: CASRDRDRADTQYF.

The CDR3, as DNA: TGTGCCAGTAGTGAAGGACTAGCGGGGGTAGATACGCAGTATTTT. This sequence encodes CASSEGLAGVDTQYF. V usage is TRBV19 and J usage is TRBJ2-3; 13 bases match TRBD2. With V trimmed by 5 bases and J by 5 bases, 4 bases remained unmatched. The CDR3 runs to 15 residues. Per the germline V gene, CDR1 is LNHDA and CDR2 is SQIVND (reference sequence).

CDR3: CASSQDPSGGLKNIQYF. The DNA for the CDR3 is TGCGCCAGCAGCCAAGATCCCAGCGGGGGGCTTAAAAACATTCAGTACTTC. The rearrangement links TRBV4-3 to TRBJ2-4; 9 nucleotides match TRBD2. V was clipped by 0 bases and J by 4 bases; unmatched bases: 7. CDR3 length equals 17 residues. CDR1 LGHNA and CDR2 YSLEER come from the germline V gene.

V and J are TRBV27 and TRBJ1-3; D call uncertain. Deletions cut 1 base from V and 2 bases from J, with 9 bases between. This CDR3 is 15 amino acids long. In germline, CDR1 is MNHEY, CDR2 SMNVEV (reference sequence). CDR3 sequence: CASSLYQAPGNTIYF. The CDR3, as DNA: TGTGCCAGCAGTTTATATCAGGCTCCTGGAAACACCATATATTTT.

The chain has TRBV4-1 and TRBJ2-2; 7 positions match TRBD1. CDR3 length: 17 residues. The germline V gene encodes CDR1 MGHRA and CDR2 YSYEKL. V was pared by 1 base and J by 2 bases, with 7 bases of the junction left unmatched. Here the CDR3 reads CASSQAYRGKNTGELFF. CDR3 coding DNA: TGCGCCAGCAGCCAAGCTTACAGGGGAAAAAACACCGGGGAGCTGTTTTTT.

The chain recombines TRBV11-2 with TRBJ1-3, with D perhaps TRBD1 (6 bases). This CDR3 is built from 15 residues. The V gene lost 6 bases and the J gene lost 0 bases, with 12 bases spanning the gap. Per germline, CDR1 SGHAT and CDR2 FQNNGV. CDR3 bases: TGTGCCAGCAGATCCCTACAGGGCTCTGGAAACACCATATATTTT. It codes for CASRSLQGSGNTIYF.

The chain's CDR3 is CASSFGRGGGEINQPQHF. The CDR3 DNA sequence: TGTGCCAGCAGCTTCGGTCGGGGAGGAGGGGAGATTAATCAGCCCCAGCATTTT. V usage is TRBV5-6 and J usage is TRBJ1-5; perhaps TRBD1 as D (5 bases). CDR1 and CDR2 from the germline V gene are SGHDT and YYEEEE. Deletions cut 2 bases from V and 4 bases from J, with 22 bases between. The CDR3 consists of 18 residues.

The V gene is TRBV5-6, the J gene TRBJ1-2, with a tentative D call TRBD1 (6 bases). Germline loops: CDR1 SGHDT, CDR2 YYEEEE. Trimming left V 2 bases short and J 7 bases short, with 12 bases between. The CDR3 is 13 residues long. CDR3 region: CASSFGDILGYTF. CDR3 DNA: TGTGCCAGCAGCTTCGGGGACATCCTTGGCTACACCTTC.

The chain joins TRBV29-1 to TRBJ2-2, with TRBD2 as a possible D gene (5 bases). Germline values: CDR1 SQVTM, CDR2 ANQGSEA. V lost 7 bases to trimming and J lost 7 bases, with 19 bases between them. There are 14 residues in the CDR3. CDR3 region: CSAAPLSGGGELFF. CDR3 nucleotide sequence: TGCAGCGCCGCACCTCTGAGCGGAGGCGGGGAGCTGTTTTTT.

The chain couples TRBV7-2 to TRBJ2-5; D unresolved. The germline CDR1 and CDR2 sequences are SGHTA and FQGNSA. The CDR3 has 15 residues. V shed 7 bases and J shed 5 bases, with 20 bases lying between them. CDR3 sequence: CASTHREQPQETQYF. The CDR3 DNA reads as TGTGCCAGCACGCACAGAGAACAGCCCCAGGAGACCCAGTACTTC.

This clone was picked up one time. As DNA, the CDR3 is TGTGCCAGCAGGTCCGGACAGAGGGGAGAGACCCAGTACTTC. It specifies CASRSGQRGETQYF. V gene TRBV2 combines with J gene TRBJ2-5; D may be TRBD1 (6 bases). The CDR3 runs 14 residues. Germline V gives CDR1 SNHLY, CDR2 FYNNEI. Deletions cut 6 bases from V and 4 bases from J, with 15 bases between.

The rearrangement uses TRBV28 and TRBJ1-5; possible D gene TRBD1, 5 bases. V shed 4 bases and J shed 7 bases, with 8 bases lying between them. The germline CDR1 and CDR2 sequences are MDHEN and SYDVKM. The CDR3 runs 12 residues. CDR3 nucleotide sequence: TGTGCCAGCAGTTCCGCAGGGCAGCCCCAGCATTTT. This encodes CASSSAGQPQHF.

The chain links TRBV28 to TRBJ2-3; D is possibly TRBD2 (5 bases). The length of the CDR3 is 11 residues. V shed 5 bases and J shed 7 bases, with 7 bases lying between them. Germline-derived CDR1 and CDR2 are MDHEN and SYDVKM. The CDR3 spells CASSLGNTQYF. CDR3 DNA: TGTGCCAGCAGTCTCGGGAATACGCAGTATTTT.